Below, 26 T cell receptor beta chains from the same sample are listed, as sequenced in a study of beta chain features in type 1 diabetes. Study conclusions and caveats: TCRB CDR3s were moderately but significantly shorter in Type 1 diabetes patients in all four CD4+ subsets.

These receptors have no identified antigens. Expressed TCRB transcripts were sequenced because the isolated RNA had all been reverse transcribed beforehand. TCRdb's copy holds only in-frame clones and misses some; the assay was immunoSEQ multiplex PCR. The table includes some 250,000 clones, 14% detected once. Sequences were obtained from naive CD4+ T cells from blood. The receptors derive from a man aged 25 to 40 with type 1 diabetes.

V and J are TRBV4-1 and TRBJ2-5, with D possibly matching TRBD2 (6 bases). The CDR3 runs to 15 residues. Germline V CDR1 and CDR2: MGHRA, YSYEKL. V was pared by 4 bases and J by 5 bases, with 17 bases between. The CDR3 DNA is TGCGCCAGCAGCCTCGGGACTGCTCCCGGGGAGACCCAGTACTTC. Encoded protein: CASSLGTAPGETQYF.

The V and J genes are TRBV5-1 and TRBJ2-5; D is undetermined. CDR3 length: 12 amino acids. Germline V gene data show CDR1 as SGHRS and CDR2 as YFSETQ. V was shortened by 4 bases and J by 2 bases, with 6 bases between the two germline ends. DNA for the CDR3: TGCGCCAGCAGCCCCGAGCAAGAGACCCAGTACTTC. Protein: CASSPEQETQYF.

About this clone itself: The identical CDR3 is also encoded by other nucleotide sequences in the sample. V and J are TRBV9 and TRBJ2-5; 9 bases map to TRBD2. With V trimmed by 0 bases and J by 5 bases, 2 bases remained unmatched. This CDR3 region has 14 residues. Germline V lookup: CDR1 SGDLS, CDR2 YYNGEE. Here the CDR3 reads CASSVGLAEETQYF. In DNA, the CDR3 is TGTGCCAGCAGCGTAGGACTAGCGGAGGAGACCCAGTACTTC.

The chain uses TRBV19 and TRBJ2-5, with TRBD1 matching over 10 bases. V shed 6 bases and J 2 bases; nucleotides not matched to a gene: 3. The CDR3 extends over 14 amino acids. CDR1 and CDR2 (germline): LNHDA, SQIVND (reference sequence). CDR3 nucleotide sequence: TGTGCCAGTAGGGACAGGGGGGGACAAGAGACCCAGTACTTC. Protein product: CASRDRGGQETQYF.

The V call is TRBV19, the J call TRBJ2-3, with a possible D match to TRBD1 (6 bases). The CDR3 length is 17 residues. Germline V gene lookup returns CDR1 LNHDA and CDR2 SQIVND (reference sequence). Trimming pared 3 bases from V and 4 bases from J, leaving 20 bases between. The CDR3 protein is CASSISARGSGPDTQYF. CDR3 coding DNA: TGTGCCAGTAGTATTAGTGCGAGGGGGAGTGGCCCAGATACGCAGTATTTT.

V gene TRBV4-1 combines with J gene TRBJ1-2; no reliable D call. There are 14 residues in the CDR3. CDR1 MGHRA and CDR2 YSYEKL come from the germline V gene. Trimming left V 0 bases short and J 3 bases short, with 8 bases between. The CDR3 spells CASSQDGTYYGYTF. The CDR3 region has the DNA TGCGCCAGCAGCCAAGATGGCACCTACTATGGCTACACCTTC.

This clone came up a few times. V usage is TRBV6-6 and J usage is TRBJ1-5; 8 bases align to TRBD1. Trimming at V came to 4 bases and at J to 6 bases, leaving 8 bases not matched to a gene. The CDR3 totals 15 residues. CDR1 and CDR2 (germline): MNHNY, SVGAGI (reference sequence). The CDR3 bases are TGTGCCAGCAGTTTACAGGGGGTGGGCATTCAGCCCCAGCATTTT. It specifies CASSLQGVGIQPQHF.

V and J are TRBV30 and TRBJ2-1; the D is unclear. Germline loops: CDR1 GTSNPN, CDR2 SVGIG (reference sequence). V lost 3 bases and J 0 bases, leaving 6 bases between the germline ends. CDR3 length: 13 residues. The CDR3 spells CAWRASSYNEQFF. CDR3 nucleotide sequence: TGTGCCTGGAGGGCTAGCTCCTACAATGAGCAGTTCTTC.

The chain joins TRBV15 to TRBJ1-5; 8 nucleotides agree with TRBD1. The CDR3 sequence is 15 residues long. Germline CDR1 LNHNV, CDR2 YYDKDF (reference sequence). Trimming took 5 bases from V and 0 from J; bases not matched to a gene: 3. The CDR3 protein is CATSRTGNSNQPQHF. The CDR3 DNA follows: TGTGCCACCAGCCGGACAGGGAATAGCAATCAGCCCCAGCATTTT.

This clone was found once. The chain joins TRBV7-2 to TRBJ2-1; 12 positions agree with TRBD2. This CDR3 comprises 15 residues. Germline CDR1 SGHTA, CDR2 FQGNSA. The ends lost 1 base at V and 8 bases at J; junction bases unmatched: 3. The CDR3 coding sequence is TGTGCCAGCAGCTTAGTGGCTAGCGGGGGGGATGAGCAGTTCTTC. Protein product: CASSLVASGGDEQFF.

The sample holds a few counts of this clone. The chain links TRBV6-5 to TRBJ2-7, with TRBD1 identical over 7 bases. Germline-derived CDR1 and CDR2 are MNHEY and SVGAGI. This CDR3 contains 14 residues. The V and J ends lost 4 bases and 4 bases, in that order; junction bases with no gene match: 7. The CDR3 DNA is TGTGCCAGCAGTTCCCGGGACAGCATTTACGAGCAGTACTTC. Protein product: CASSSRDSIYEQYF.

In nucleotides, the CDR3 is TGTGCCAGCTCACCTCGGCTAGCGGGAGATGGGGAGCAGTTCTTC. Translated: CASSPRLAGDGEQFF. The chain is built from TRBV18 and TRBJ2-1; 10 nucleotides match TRBD2. The CDR3 contains 15 residues. The germline gives CDR1 KGHSH, CDR2 LQKENI. The V and J ends lost 3 bases and 10 bases, in that order; junction bases with no gene match: 9.

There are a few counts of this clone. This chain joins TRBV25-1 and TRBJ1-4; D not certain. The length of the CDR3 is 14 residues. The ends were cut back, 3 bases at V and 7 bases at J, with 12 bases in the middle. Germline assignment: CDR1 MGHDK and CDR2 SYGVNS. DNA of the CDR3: TGTGCCAGCAGTGAGTTCGCACCGAGTGAAAAACTGTTTTTT. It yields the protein CASSEFAPSEKLFF. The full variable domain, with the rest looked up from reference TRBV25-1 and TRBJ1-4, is EADIYQTPRYLVIGTGKKITLECSQTMGHDKMYWYQQDPGMELHLIHYSYGVNSTEKGDLSSESTVSRIRTEHFPLTLESARPSHTSQYLCASSEFAPSEKLFFGSGTQLSVL.

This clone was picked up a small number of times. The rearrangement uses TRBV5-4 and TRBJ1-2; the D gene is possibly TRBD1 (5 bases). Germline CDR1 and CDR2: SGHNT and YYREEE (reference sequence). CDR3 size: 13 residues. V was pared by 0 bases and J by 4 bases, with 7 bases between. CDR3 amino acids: CASSLGQSYGYTF. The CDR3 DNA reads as TGTGCCAGCAGCTTGGGACAGAGCTATGGCTACACCTTC.

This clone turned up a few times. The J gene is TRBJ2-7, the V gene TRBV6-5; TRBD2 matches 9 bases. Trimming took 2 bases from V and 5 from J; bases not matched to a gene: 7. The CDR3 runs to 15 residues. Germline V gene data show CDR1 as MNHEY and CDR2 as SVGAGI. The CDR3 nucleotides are TGTGCCAGCAGTTACCCGGGACTAGCCAGTCACGAGCAGTACTTC. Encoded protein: CASSYPGLASHEQYF.

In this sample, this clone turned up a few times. CDR3 nucleotide sequence: TGTGCCTGGAGTGTAACCGGGGGAGGCCACGAGCAGTACTTC. Its translation: CAWSVTGGGHEQYF. The rearrangement links TRBV30 to TRBJ2-7; tentative D call: TRBD2 (6 bases). Germline V gives CDR1 GTSNPN, CDR2 SVGIG (reference sequence). There are 14 residues in the CDR3. V lost 0 bases to trimming and J lost 5 bases, with 14 bases between them.

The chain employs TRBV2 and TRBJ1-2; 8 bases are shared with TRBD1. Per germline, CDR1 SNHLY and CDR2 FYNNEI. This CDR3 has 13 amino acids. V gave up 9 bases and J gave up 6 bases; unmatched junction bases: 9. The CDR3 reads CASTIQGADGYTF. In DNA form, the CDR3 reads TGTGCCAGTACAATTCAGGGGGCCGATGGCTACACCTTC.

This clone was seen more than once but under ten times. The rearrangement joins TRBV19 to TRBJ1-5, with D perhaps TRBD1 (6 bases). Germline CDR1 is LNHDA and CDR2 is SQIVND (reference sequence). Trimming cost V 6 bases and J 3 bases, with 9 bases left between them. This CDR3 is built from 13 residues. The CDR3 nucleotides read TGTGCCAGTAGAGGACAGTTCAATCAGCCCCAGCATTTT. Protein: CASRGQFNQPQHF. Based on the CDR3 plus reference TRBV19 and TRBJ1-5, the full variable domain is DGGITQSPKYLFRKEGQNVTLSCEQNLNHDAMYWYRQDPGQGLRLIYYSQIVNDFQKGDIAEGYSVSREKKESFPLTVTSAQKNPTAFYLCASRGQFNQPQHFGDGTRLSIL.

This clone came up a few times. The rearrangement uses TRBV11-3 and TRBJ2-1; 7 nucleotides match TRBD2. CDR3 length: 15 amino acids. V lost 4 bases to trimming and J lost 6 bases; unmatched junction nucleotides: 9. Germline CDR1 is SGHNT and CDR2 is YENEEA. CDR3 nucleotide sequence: TGTGCCAGCAGCTCCGCGCGGGGGATGGGCAATGAGCAGTTCTTC. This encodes CASSSARGMGNEQFF.

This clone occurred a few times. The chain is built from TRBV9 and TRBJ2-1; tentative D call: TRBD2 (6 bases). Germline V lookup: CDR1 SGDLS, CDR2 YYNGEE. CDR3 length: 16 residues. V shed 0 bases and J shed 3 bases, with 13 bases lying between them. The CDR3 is CASSVGPAGFYNEQFF. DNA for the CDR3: TGTGCCAGCAGCGTAGGCCCAGCGGGCTTCTACAATGAGCAGTTCTTC.

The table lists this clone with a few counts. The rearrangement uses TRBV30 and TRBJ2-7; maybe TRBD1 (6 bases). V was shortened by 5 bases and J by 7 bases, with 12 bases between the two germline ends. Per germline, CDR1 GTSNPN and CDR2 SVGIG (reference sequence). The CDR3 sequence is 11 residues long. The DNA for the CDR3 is TGTGCCTGGTCACAGGGTTGGGAGCAGTACTTC. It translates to CAWSQGWEQYF.

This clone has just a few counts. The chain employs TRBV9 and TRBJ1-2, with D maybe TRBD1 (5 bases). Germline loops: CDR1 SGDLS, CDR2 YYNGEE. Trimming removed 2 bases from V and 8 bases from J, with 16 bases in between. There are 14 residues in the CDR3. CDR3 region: CASSVGRPGLGYTF. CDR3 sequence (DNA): TGTGCCAGCAGCGTTGGCAGGCCAGGGCTAGGCTACACCTTC.

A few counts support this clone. The CDR3 bases are TGTGCCTGGAGTGTACGCTCCCCGGGCAGGGCCGAGAATCAGCCCCAGCATTTT. Translating it yields CAWSVRSPGRAENQPQHF. This sequence joins TRBV30 and TRBJ1-5; D is possibly TRBD1 (5 bases). CDR1 GTSNPN and CDR2 SVGIG come from the germline V gene (reference sequence). With 0 bases removed from V and 4 bases from J, the gap between germline ends came to 22 bases. The CDR3 extends over 18 amino acids.

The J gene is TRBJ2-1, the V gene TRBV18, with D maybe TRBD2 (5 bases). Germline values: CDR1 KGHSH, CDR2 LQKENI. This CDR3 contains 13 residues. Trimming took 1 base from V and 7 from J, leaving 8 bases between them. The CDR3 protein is CASSPLERNEQFF. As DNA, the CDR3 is TGTGCCAGCTCACCACTGGAGCGGAATGAGCAGTTCTTC. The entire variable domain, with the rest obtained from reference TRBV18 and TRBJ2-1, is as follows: NAGVMQNPRHLVRRRGQEARLRCSPMKGHSHVYWYRQLPEEGLKFMVYLQKENIIDESGMPKERFSAEFPKEGPSILRIQQVVRGDSAAYFCASSPLERNEQFFGPGTRLTVL.

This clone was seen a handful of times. CDR3 protein: CASSLKTELTHEQYF. The CDR3 DNA reads as TGTGCCAGCTCACTGAAGACAGAGCTCACACACGAGCAGTACTTC. This chain uses TRBV18 with TRBJ2-7; tentative D call: TRBD1 (5 bases). V was clipped by 4 bases and J by 5 bases, with 18 bases between them. The CDR3 is 15 amino acids. The germline CDR1 and CDR2 sequences are KGHSH and LQKENI.

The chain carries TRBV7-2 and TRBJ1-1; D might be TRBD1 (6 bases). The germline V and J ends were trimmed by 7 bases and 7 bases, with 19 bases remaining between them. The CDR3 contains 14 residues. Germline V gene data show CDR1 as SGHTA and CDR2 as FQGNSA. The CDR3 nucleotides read TGTGCCAGCATCAGCAGGGTAGGGGGGGATGAAGCTTTCTTT. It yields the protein CASISRVGGDEAFF.